In this sample, the clone carrying this TCR beta chain turned up a few times. TCRdb reanalysed the 5' RACE reads using MiXCR and keeps one entry per CDR3 protein. This sample has just under 600,000 distinct CDR3 sequences, with approximately 13% found just once. The sample comes from a study of T cells after yellow fever vaccination. Unmatched junction bases numbered 7, after V lost 0 bases and J lost 9 bases. The CDR3 contains 16 residues. Germline V gives CDR1 SGHTA, CDR2 FQGNSA. The rearrangement uses TRBV7-2 and TRBJ2-1, with TRBD2 matching 11 bases. Material: PBMCs, obtained on the day of the yellow fever booster vaccination. The clonotype was recovered from a man in his thirties or forties who received the YFV17D yellow fever vaccine. DNA for the CDR3: TGTGCCAGCAGCTTAGCGGAACTAGCGGGAGTAACTGAGCAGTTCTTC. It yields the protein CASSLAELAGVTEQFF.